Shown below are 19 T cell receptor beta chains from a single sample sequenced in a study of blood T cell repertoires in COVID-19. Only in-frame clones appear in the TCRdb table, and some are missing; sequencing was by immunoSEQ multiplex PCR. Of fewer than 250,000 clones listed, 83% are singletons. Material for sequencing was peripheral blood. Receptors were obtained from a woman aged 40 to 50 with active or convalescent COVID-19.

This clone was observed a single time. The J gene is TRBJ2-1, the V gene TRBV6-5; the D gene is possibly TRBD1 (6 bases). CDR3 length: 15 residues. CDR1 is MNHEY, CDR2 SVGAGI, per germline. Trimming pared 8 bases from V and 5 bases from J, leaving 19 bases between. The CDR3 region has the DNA TGTGCCAGCGCGATCAGGGACACCCGCCACAATGAGCAGTTCTTC. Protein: CASAIRDTRHNEQFF.

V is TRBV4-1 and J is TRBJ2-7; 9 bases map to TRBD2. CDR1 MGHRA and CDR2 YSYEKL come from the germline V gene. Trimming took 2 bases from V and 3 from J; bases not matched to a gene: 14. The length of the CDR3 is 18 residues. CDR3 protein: CASSQPGLAGPVDYEQYF. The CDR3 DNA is TGCGCCAGCAGCCAACCGGGGCTAGCGGGACCCGTTGACTACGAGCAGTACTTC.

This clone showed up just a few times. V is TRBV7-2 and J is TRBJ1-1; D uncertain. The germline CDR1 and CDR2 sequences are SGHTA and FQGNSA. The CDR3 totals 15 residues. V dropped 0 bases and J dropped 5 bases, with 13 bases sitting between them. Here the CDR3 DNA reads TGTGCCAGCAGCTTAGCCTCAGGATTTGGTACTGAAGCTTTCTTT. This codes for CASSLASGFGTEAFF.

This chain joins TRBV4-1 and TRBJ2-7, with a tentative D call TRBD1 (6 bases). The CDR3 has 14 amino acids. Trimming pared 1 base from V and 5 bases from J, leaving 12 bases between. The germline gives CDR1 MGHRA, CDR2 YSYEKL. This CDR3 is CASSQAQGVNEQYF. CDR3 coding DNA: TGCGCCAGCAGCCAAGCACAGGGTGTCAACGAGCAGTACTTC.

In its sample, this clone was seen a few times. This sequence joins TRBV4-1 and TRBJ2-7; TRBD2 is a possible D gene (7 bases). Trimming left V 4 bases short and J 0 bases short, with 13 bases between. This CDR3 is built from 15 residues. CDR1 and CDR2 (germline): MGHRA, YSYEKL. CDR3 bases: TGCGCCAGCAGCCCCGGGGGCGGGGGCTCCTACGAGCAGTACTTC. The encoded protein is CASSPGGGGSYEQYF.

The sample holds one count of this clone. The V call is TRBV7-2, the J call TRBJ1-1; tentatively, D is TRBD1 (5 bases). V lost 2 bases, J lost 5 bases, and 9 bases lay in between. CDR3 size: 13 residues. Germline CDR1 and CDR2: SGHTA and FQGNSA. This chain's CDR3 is CASSLSGGTEAFF. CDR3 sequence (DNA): TGTGCCAGCAGCTTATCCGGGGGGACTGAAGCTTTCTTT.

CDR3 in amino acids: CASSLGARYEQYF. The DNA of the CDR3 is TGTGCCAGCAGCTTAGGGGCCCGGTACGAGCAGTACTTC. The V call is TRBV7-8, the J call TRBJ2-7; D remains unclear. The V gene lost 1 base and the J gene lost 4 bases, with 8 bases spanning the gap. Germline V gene lookup returns CDR1 SGHVS and CDR2 FQNEAQ. This CDR3 region has 13 residues.

The CDR3 here is CASTSLGGAYEQYF. The CDR3 nucleotides are TGTGCCAGCACCTCTCTGGGGGGGGCCTACGAGCAGTACTTC. This chain uses TRBV28 with TRBJ2-7; TRBD2 aligns across 7 bases. Looked up from germline, CDR1 is MDHEN and CDR2 is SYDVKM. The CDR3 loop spans 14 amino acids. V lost 7 bases, J lost 2 bases, and 8 bases stayed unmatched.

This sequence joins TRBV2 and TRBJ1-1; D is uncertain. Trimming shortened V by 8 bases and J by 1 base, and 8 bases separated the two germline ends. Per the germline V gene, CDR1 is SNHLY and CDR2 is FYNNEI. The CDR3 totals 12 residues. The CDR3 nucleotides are TGTGCCAGCGCAAGAGCGAACACTGAAGCTTTCTTT. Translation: CASARANTEAFF.

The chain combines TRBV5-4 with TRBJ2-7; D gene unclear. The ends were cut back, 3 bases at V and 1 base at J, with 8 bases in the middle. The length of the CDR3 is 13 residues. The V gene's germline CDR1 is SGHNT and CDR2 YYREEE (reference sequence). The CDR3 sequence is CASSSSDSYEQYF. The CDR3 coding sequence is TGTGCCAGCAGCTCCAGTGATTCCTACGAGCAGTACTTC.

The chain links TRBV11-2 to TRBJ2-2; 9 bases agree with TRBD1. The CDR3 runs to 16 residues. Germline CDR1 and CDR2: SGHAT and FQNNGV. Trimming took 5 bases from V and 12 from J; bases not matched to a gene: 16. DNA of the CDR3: TGTGCCAGCAGCCGGGGGCCGGGACAGGGCGCCCGGCAGCTGTTTTTT. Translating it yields CASSRGPGQGARQLFF. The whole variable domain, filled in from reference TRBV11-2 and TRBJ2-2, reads EAGVAQSPRYKIIEKRQSVAFWCNPISGHATLYWYQQILGQGPKLLIQFQNNGVVDDSQLPKDRFSAERLKGVDSTLKIQPAKLEDSAVYLCASSRGPGQGARQLFFGEGSRLTVL.

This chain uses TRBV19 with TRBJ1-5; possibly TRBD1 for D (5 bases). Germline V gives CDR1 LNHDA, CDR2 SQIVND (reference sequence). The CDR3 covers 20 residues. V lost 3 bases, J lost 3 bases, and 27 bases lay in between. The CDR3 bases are TGTGCCAGTAGTATGGGGGGTAGGGTGCATGGGTTTGGGCTCAATCAGCCCCAGCATTTT. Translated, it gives CASSMGGRVHGFGLNQPQHF.

The CDR3 nucleotides read TGTGCCAGCAGCTCCACATCCTACGAGCAGTACTTC. It encodes CASSSTSYEQYF. V and J are TRBV7-2 and TRBJ2-7; D unresolved. V shed 4 bases and J shed 1 base, with 5 bases lying between them. The CDR3 loop spans 12 amino acids. Germline-derived CDR1 and CDR2 are SGHTA and FQGNSA.

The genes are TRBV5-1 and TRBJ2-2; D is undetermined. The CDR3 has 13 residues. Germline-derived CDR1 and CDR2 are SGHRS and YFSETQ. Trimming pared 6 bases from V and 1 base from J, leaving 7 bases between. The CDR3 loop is CASTPGNTGELFF. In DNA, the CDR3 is TGCGCCAGCACCCCAGGGAACACCGGGGAGCTGTTTTTT.

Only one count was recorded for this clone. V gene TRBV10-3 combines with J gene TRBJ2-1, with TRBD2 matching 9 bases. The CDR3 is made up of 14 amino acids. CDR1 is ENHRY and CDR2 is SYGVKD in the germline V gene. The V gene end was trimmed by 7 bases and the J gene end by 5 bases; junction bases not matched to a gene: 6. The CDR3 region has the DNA TGTGCCATCACCCAAGCGGGAGGACACAATGAGCAGTTCTTC. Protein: CAITQAGGHNEQFF.

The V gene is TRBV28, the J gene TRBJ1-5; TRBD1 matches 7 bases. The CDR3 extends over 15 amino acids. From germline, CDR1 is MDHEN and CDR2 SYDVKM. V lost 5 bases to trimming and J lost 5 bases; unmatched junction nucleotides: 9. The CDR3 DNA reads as TGTGCCAGCAGTCCGCTAGACAGGGAGTATCAGCCCCAGCATTTT. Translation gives CASSPLDREYQPQHF.

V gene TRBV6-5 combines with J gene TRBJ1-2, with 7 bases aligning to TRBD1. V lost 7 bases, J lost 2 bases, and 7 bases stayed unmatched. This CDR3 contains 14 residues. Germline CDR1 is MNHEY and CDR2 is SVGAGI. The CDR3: CASTPLTGNYGYTF. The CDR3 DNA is TGTGCCAGCACACCCTTGACAGGGAACTATGGCTACACCTTC.

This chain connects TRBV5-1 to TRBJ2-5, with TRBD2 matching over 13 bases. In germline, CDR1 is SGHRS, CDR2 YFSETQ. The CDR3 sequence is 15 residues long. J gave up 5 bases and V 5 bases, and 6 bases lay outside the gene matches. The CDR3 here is CASSPTSGRVETQYF. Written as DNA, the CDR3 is TGCGCCAGCAGTCCCACTAGCGGGAGGGTGGAGACCCAGTACTTC.

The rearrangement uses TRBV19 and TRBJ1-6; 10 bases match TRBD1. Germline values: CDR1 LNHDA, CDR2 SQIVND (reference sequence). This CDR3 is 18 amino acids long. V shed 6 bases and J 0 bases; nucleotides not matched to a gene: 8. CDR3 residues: CASRATGGFSSYNSPLHF. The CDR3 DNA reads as TGTGCCAGTAGGGCGACAGGGGGCTTTAGCTCCTATAATTCACCCCTCCACTTT. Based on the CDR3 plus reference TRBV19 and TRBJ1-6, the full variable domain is DGGITQSPKYLFRKEGQNVTLSCEQNLNHDAMYWYRQDPGQGLRLIYYSQIVNDFQKGDIAEGYSVSREKKESFPLTVTSAQKNPTAFYLCASRATGGFSSYNSPLHFGNGTRLTVT.